This T cell receptor beta chain was profiled in a study of T cells in tuberculosis. There are 16 residues in the CDR3. The V segment lost 1 base and the J segment 7 bases; nucleotides outside the gene matches: 7. Germline CDR1 SEHNR, CDR2 FQNEAQ (reference sequence). The table came from immunoSEQ multiplex PCR; TCRdb's copy has only in-frame clones and leaves some out. This sample has 23,000 or so clones; 95% occur once, and the top ten carry approximately 8.5%. The chain combines TRBV7-9 with TRBJ2-1; the match to TRBD2 covers 10 bases. The receptor was derived from a donor between 10 and 35 years old with latent tuberculosis or without tuberculosis infection. Input material: PBMCs. CDR3 amino acids: CASSLDTSGAENEQFF. The DNA for the CDR3 is TGTGCCAGCAGCTTAGACACTAGCGGGGCAGAAAATGAGCAGTTCTTC. Variable domain in full (rest from reference TRBV7-9 and TRBJ2-1): DTGVSQNPRHKITKRGQNVTFRCDPISEHNRLYWYRQTLGQGPEFLTYFQNEAQLEKSRLLSDRFSAERPKGSFSTLEIQRTEQGDSAMYLCASSLDTSGAENEQFFGPGTRLTVL.